Shown below are 5 T cell receptor beta chains from a single sample sequenced in a study of control samples from healthy donors and cancer patients. Produced via immunoSEQ multiplex PCR; TCRdb's table is partial and in-frame only. The sample lists some 100,000 clones, roughly nine tenths seen once, with more than 15% in the top ten. The sequenced sample was blood. The receptors originated from a woman between 50 and 59 years old in good health.

The chain links TRBV19 to TRBJ2-2, with 12 positions matching TRBD2. This CDR3 is 20 amino acids long. Trimming took 6 bases from V and 5 from J; bases not matched to a gene: 19. The germline V gene has CDR1 LNHDA and CDR2 SQIVND (reference sequence). CDR3 loop: CASSPSAGSGLAGGTGELFF. CDR3 sequence (DNA): TGTGCCAGTAGCCCGAGCGCAGGGTCAGGGCTAGCGGGAGGGACCGGGGAGCTGTTTTTT.

This clone was found a few times. The chain combines TRBV7-9 with TRBJ1-6; D might be TRBD1 (6 bases). Trimming took 4 bases from V and 7 from J, leaving 14 bases between them. This CDR3 has 15 residues. Germline-derived CDR1 and CDR2 are SEHNR and FQNEAQ (reference sequence). The CDR3 DNA follows: TGTGCCAGCAGCTCCAACGTGAGGGGGAATTCACCCCTCCACTTT. Its protein is CASSSNVRGNSPLHF.

This clone has only a few counts. CDR3 residues: CASSRDRAGNTIYF. CDR3 bases: TGTGCCAGTAGTAGAGACAGGGCTGGAAACACCATATATTTT. The J gene is TRBJ1-3, the V gene TRBV19, with 7 bases aligning to TRBD1. The CDR3 spans 14 residues. From germline, CDR1 is LNHDA and CDR2 SQIVND (reference sequence). V was pared by 4 bases and J by 2 bases, with 2 bases of the junction left unmatched.

As DNA, the CDR3 is TGCGCCAGCAGCATCGGACAGGGGAGGAACACTGAAGCTTTCTTT. It translates to CASSIGQGRNTEAFF. V is TRBV5-1 and J is TRBJ1-1; the match to TRBD1 covers 9 bases. CDR1 is SGHRS and CDR2 is YFSETQ in the germline V gene. This CDR3 is 15 amino acids long. With 4 bases clipped from V and 1 base from J, the junction kept 5 bases outside the gene matches.

J is TRBJ1-5 and V is TRBV2; 8 nucleotides align to TRBD1. The germline V gene has CDR1 SNHLY and CDR2 FYNNEI. The J segment lost 0 bases and the V segment lost 7 bases, leaving 23 bases of the junction unmatched. The CDR3 loop spans 21 amino acids. CDR3 sequence reads: CASKGFSFGTGSAYSNQPQHF. CDR3 coding DNA: TGTGCCAGCAAGGGCTTCAGCTTCGGGACAGGATCAGCGTATAGCAATCAGCCCCAGCATTTT.